This T cell receptor (beta chain) originates from a study of blood T cell repertoires in COVID-19. TCRdb keeps only in-frame clones here, not all; method: immunoSEQ multiplex PCR. Of about 140,000 clones in the sample, 70% to 90% were seen once. The clonotype originates from a man between 70 and 80 years old with acute or convalescent COVID-19. The source material was peripheral blood.

CDR3 protein: CASSPIRGSTDTQYF. CDR3 DNA: TGCGCCAGCAGCCCTATCCGGGGTAGCACAGATACGCAGTATTTT. The V gene is TRBV4-1, the J gene TRBJ2-3; perhaps TRBD2 as D (5 bases). Trimming removed 4 bases at V and 0 bases at J, with 11 bases between. The germline V gene has CDR1 MGHRA and CDR2 YSYEKL. The CDR3 runs 15 residues.